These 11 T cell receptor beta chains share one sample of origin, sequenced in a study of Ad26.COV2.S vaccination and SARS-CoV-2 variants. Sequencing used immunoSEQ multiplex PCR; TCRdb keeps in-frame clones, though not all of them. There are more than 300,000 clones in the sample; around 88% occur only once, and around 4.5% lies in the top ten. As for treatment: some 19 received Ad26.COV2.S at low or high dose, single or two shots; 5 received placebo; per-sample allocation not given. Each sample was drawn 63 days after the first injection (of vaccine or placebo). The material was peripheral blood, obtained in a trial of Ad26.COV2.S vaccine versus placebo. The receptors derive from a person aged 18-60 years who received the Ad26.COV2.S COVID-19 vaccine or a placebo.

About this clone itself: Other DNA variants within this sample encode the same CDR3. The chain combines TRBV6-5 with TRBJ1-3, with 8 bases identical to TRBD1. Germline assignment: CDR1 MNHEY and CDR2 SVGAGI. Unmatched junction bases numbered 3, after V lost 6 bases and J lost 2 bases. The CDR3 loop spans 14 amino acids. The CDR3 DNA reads TGTGCCAGCAGCACAGGGGGAACTGGAAACACCATATATTTT. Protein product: CASSTGGTGNTIYF.

CDR3 sequence (DNA): TGTGCCAGCACTAAAGCCAGACTCAGGGGCTCCACTACGGCCCAGCATTTT. Its protein is CASTKARLRGSTTAQHF. The V call is TRBV28, the J call TRBJ1-5; perhaps TRBD1 as D (6 bases). The CDR3 extends over 17 amino acids. The germline V and J ends were trimmed by 7 bases and 11 bases, with 30 bases remaining between them. Per germline, CDR1 MDHEN and CDR2 SYDVKM.

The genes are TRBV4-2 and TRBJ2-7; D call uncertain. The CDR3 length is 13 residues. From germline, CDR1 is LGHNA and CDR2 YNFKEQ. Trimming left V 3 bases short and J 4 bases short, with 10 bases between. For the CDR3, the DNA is TGTGCCAGCAGCCATGGCTTGGGATACGAGCAGTACTTC. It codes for CASSHGLGYEQYF.

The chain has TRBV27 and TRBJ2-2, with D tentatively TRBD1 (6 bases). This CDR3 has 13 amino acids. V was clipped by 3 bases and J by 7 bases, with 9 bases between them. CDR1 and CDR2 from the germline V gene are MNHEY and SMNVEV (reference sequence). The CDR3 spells CASSLGAIGELFF. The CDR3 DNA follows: TGTGCCAGCAGTTTGGGGGCGATCGGGGAGCTGTTTTTT.

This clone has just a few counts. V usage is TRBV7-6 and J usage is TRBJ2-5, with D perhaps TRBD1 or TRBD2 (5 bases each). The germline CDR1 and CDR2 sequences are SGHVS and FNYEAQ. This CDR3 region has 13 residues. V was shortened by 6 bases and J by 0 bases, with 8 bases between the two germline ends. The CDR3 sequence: CASSRDHQETQYF. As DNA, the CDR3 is TGTGCCAGCAGTAGGGACCACCAAGAGACCCAGTACTTC.

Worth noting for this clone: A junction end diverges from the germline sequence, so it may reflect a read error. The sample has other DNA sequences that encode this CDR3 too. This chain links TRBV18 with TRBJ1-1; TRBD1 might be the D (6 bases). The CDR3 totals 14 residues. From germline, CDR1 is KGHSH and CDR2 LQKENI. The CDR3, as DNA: TGTGCCAGCTCCCCTCAGGGGATGAATACTGAAGCTTTCTTT. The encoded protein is CASSPQGMNTEAFF.

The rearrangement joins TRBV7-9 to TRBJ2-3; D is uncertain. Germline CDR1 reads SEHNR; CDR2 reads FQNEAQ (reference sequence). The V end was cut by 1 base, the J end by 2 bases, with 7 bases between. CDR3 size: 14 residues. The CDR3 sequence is CASSLGTDTDTQYF. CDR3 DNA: TGTGCCAGCAGCTTAGGGACGGACACAGATACGCAGTATTTT. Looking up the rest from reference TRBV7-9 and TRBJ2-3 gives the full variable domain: DTGVSQNPRHKITKRGQNVTFRCDPISEHNRLYWYRQTLGQGPEFLTYFQNEAQLEKSRLLSDRFSAERPKGSFSTLEIQRTEQGDSAMYLCASSLGTDTDTQYFGPGTRLTVL.

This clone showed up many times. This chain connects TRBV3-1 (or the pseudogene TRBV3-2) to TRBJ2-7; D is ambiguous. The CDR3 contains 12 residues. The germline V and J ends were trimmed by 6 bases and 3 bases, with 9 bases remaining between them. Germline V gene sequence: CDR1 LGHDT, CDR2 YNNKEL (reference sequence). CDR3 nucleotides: TGTGCCAGCAGACGAGACAACTACGAGCAGTACTTC. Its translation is CASRRDNYEQYF.

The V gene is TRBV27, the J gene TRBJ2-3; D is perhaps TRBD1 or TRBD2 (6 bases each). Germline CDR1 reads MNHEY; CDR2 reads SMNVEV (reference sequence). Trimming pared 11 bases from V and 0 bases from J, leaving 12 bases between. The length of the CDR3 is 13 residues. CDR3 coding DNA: TGTGCCTCCCGGAGGGGGAGCACAGATACGCAGTATTTT. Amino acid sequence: CASRRGSTDTQYF.

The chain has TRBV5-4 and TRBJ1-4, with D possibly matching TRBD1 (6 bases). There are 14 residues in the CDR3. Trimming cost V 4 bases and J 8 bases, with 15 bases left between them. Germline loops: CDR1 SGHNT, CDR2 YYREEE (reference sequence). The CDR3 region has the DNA TGTGCCAGCAGCAGCGGACAGACGGGGGAAAAACTGTTTTTT. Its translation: CASSSGQTGEKLFF.

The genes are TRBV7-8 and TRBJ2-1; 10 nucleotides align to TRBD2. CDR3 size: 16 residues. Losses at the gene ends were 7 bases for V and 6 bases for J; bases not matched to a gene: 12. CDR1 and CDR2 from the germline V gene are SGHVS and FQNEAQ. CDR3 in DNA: TGTGCCAGCACCCCCATCGGACTAGCGGCAACCAATGAGCAGTTCTTC. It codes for CASTPIGLAATNEQFF.